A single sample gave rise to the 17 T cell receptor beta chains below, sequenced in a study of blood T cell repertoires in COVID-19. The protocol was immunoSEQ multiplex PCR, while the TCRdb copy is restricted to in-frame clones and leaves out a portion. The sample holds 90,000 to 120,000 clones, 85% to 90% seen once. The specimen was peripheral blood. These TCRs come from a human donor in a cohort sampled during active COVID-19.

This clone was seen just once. DNA for the CDR3: TGTGCCAGCAGTCAGAGCGGGGCGAACGGCAATCAGCCCCAGCATTTT. Its protein product is CASSQSGANGNQPQHF. The chain couples TRBV6-6 to TRBJ1-5, with D tentatively TRBD1 (5 bases). This CDR3 has 16 residues. V gave up 5 bases and J gave up 2 bases, with 16 bases separating them. Germline CDR1 is MNHNY and CDR2 is SVGAGI (reference sequence).

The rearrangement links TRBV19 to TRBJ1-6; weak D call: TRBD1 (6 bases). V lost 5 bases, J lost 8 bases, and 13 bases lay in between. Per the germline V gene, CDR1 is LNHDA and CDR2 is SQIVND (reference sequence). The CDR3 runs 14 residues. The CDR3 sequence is CASSYQGTDSPLHF. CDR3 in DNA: TGTGCCAGTAGTTACCAGGGGACGGATTCACCCCTCCACTTT.

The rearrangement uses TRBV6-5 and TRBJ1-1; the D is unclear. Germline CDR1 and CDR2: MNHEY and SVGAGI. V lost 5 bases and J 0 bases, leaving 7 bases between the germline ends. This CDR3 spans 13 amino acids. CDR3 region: CASSRGVNTEAFF. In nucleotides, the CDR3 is TGTGCCAGCAGTCGCGGGGTGAACACTGAAGCTTTCTTT.

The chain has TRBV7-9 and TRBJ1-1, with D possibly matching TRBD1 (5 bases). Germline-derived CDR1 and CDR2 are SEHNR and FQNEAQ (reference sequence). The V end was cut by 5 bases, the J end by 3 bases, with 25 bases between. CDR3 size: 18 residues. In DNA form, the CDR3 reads TGTGCCAGCAGCAATCAGGGAGGGGACGTGAATCTTCACACTGAAGCTTTCTTT. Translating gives CASSNQGGDVNLHTEAFF.

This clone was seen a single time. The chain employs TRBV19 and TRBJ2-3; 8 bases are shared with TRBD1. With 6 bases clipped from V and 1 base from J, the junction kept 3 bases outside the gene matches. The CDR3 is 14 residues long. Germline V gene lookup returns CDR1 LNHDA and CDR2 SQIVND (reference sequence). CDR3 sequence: CASSSTGGTDTQYF. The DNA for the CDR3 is TGTGCCAGTAGCTCGACAGGGGGCACAGATACGCAGTATTTT.

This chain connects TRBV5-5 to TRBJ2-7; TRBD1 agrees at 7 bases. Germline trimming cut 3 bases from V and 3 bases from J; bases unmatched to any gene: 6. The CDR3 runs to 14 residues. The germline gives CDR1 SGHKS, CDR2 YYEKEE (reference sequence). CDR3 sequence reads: CASSYRGVGYEQYF. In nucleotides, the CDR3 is TGTGCCAGCAGCTACAGGGGCGTAGGCTACGAGCAGTACTTC.

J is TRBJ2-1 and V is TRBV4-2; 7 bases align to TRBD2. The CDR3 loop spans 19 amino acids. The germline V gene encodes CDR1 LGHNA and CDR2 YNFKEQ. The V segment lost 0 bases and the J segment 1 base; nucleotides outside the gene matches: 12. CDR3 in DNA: TGTGCCAGCAGCCAAGATCTTGTCAGCGGGGTTAGGTCCTACAATGAGCAGTTCTTC. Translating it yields CASSQDLVSGVRSYNEQFF.

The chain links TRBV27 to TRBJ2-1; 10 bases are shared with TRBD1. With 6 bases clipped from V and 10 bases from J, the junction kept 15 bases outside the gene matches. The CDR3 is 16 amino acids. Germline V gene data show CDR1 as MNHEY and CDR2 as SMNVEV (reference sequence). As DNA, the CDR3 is TGTGCCAGCAGGCATCCACCTGGGACAGGGGATTCGGAGCAGTTCTTC. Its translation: CASRHPPGTGDSEQFF.

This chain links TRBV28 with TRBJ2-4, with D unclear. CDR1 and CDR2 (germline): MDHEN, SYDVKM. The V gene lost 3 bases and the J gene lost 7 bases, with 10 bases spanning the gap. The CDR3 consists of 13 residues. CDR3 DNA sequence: TGTGCCAGCAGTTTCTCGTCCGGGAACATTCAGTACTTC. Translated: CASSFSSGNIQYF.

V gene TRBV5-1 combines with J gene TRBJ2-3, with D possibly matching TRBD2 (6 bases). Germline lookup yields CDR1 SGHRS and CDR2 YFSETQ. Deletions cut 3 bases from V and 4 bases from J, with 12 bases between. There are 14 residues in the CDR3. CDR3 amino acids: CASSSRGLSDTQYF. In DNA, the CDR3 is TGCGCCAGCAGCTCCCGGGGACTCTCAGATACGCAGTATTTT.

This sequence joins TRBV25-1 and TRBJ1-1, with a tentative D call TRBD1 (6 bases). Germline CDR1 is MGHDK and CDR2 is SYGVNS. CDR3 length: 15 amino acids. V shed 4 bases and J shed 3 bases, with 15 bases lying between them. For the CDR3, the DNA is TGTGCCAGCAGTGGACGGACAGACTGGCACACTGAAGCTTTCTTT. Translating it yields CASSGRTDWHTEAFF.

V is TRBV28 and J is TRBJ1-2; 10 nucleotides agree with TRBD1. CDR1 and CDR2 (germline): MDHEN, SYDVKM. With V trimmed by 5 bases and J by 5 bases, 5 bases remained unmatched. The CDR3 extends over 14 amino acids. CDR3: CASSLGQGGYGYTF. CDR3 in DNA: TGTGCCAGCAGTCTTGGACAGGGGGGTTATGGCTACACCTTC.

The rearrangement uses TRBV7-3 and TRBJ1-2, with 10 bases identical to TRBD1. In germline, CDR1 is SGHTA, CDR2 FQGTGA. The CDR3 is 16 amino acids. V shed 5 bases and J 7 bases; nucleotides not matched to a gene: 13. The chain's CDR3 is CASSRGGDRGRVGYTF. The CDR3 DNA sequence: TGTGCCAGCAGCCGTGGAGGGGACAGGGGTCGGGTTGGCTACACCTTC.

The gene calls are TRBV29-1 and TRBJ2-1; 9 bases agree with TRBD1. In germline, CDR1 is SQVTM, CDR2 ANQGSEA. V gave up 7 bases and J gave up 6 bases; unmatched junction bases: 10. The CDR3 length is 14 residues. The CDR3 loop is CSAAAGTGSNEQFF. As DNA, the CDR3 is TGCAGCGCCGCTGCTGGGACAGGGAGCAATGAGCAGTTCTTC.

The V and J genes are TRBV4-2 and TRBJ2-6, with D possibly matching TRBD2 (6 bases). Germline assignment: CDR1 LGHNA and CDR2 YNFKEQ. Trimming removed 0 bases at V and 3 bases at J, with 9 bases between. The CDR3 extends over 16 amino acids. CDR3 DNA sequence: TGTGCCAGCAGCCAAGATGGAGGGCGTGGGGCCAACGTCCTGACTTTC. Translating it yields CASSQDGGRGANVLTF.

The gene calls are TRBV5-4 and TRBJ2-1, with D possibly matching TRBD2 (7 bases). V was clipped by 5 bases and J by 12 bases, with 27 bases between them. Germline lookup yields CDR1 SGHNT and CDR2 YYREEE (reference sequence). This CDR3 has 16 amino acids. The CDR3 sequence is CASRGEGEGLGSRQFF. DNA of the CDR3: TGTGCCAGCAGGGGTGAGGGGGAGGGCCTAGGGTCGAGGCAGTTCTTC. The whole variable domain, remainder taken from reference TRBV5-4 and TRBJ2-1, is ETGVTQSPTHLIKTRGQQVTLRCSSQSGHNTVSWYQQALGQGPQFIFQYYREEENGRGNFPPRFSGLQFPNYSSELNVNALELDDSALYLCASRGEGEGLGSRQFFGPGTRLTVL.

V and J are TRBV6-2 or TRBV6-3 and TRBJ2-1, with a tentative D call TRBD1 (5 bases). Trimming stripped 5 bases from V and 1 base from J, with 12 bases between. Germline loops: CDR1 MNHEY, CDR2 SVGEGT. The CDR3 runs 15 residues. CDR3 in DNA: TGTGCCAGCAGTCAGGACCCAGGGTCCTACAATGAGCAGTTCTTC. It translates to CASSQDPGSYNEQFF.